Below are 16 T cell receptor beta chains sequenced from a single sample in a study of shared clonotypes between healthy human individuals. Positive CCR7 selection of CD45RO-negative cells yielded the naive CD8 cells, and terminally differentiated effector memory CD45RA+ cells were excluded. The method was immunoSEQ multiplex PCR; TCRdb's version includes in-frame clones alone and lacks a portion of them. The sample consists of 800,000 to 950,000 clones, about 97% of them appearing once. Sequenced input: naive CD8+ T cells sorted from blood. Receptors were obtained from a man between 25 and 39 years old in good health.

This clone appeared a few times. The sample has other DNA sequences that encode this CDR3 too. The V call is TRBV9, the J call TRBJ2-5; the D call may be TRBD1 or TRBD2 (6 bases each). Germline-derived CDR1 and CDR2 are SGDLS and YYNGEE. The CDR3 consists of 14 residues. V lost 0 bases, J lost 1 base, and 7 bases lay in between. The CDR3 region has the DNA TGTGCCAGCAGCGTAGAGGGGGGCCAAGAGACCCAGTACTTC. Translated: CASSVEGGQETQYF.

The rearrangement uses TRBV9 and TRBJ2-3, with D perhaps TRBD2 (5 bases). Looked up from germline, CDR1 is SGDLS and CDR2 is YYNGEE. This CDR3 spans 16 amino acids. V gave up 0 bases and J gave up 4 bases, with 15 bases separating them. CDR3 sequence reads: CASSVEAGLGADTQYF. DNA of the CDR3: TGTGCCAGCAGCGTAGAGGCGGGCCTTGGAGCAGATACGCAGTATTTT.

The chain recombines TRBV6-5 with TRBJ2-5, with D perhaps matching TRBD1 or TRBD2 (5 bases each). Germline V lookup: CDR1 MNHEY, CDR2 SVGAGI. V dropped 1 base and J dropped 5 bases, with 11 bases sitting between them. The CDR3 contains 14 residues. The CDR3 sequence: CASSYYGDAETQYF. The CDR3, as DNA: TGTGCCAGCAGTTACTACGGGGACGCGGAGACCCAGTACTTC.

Points on this clone: One junction end does not reproduce the germline sequence, and a read error may be involved. The chain joins TRBV7-7 to TRBJ2-1; 8 bases fit TRBD2. The CDR3 is 15 residues long. Germline-derived CDR1 and CDR2 are SSHAT and FNYEAQ (reference sequence). The CDR3 loop is CASSLTGGRPDEQFF. CDR3 nucleotides: TGTGCTAGCAGCCTGACCGGCGGGAGGCCCGATGAGCAGTTCTTC. Together with reference TRBV7-7 and TRBJ2-1, the CDR3 gives the full variable domain: GAGVSQSPRYKVTKRGQDVTLRCDPISSHATLYWYQQALGQGPEFLTYFNYEAQPDKSGLPSDRFSAERPEGSISTLTIQRTEQRDSAMYRCASSLTGGRPDEQFFGPGTRLTVL.

This clone was observed once. V is TRBV10-3 and J is TRBJ2-6, with 10 bases aligning to TRBD1. The length of the CDR3 is 18 residues. With 6 bases clipped from V and 0 bases from J, the junction kept 8 bases outside the gene matches. The V gene's germline CDR1 is ENHRY and CDR2 SYGVKD. The CDR3 protein is CAISESRDRGSGANVLTF. For the CDR3, the DNA is TGTGCCATCAGCGAATCCCGGGACAGGGGCTCTGGGGCCAACGTCCTGACTTTC.

The V and J genes are TRBV10-1 and TRBJ2-3; perhaps TRBD2 as D (6 bases). Trimming took off 6 bases at V and 2 bases at J, with 12 bases between the two ends. The CDR3 spans 14 residues. Germline V gene sequence: CDR1 WNHNN, CDR2 SYGVQD (reference sequence). CDR3 coding DNA: TGCGCCAGCAGGAATAGCGGCTACACAGATACGCAGTATTTT. Translating it yields CASRNSGYTDTQYF.

The chain joins TRBV28 to TRBJ2-2; 13 positions match TRBD2. The CDR3 contains 20 residues. The V segment lost 2 bases and the J segment 0 bases; nucleotides outside the gene matches: 9. CDR1 and CDR2 (germline): MDHEN, SYDVKM. CDR3: CASSLPPGLAGAANTGELFF. CDR3 DNA: TGTGCCAGCAGTTTACCCCCCGGACTAGCGGGAGCGGCGAACACCGGGGAGCTGTTTTTT.

The gene calls are TRBV6-5 and TRBJ1-2; the D gene is possibly TRBD1 (5 bases). The germline gives CDR1 MNHEY, CDR2 SVGAGI. The CDR3 is 14 residues long. V was pared by 6 bases and J by 5 bases, with 16 bases between. The CDR3 nucleotides read TGTGCCAGCAGCCGAAAGACACAGGCTTATGGCTACACCTTC. This sequence encodes CASSRKTQAYGYTF.

The V and J genes are TRBV19 and TRBJ2-7, with D perhaps matching TRBD1 (5 bases). This CDR3 comprises 13 residues. The germline V gene encodes CDR1 LNHDA and CDR2 SQIVND (reference sequence). V was pared by 5 bases and J by 3 bases, with 11 bases between. DNA for the CDR3: TGTGCCAGTAGTCCTTTCCAGGGCTACGAGCAGTACTTC. Protein product: CASSPFQGYEQYF.

This clone was seen a single time. The CDR3 protein is CASSRTEQGDGEQYF. CDR3 DNA: TGTGCCAGCAGCCGCACGGAACAGGGGGATGGCGAGCAGTACTTC. The chain uses TRBV4-2 and TRBJ2-7; 8 bases agree with TRBD1. Germline V lookup: CDR1 LGHNA, CDR2 YNFKEQ. V was pared by 4 bases and J by 6 bases, with 11 bases of the junction left unmatched. The CDR3 runs 15 residues.

V gene TRBV7-9 combines with J gene TRBJ2-1; the D gene is possibly TRBD1 (6 bases). The length of the CDR3 is 13 residues. V was clipped by 1 base and J by 7 bases, with 8 bases between them. Germline values: CDR1 SEHNR, CDR2 FQNEAQ (reference sequence). CDR3 DNA sequence: TGTGCCAGCAGCTTAGGGCAGGGGAATGAGCAGTTCTTC. Protein sequence: CASSLGQGNEQFF.

The V call is TRBV15, the J call TRBJ1-1, with unresolved D. V lost 5 bases, J lost 8 bases, and 15 bases lay in between. This CDR3 comprises 13 residues. Germline V CDR1 and CDR2: LNHNV, YYDKDF (reference sequence). CDR3 in amino acids: CATSGERTGEAFF. The CDR3 DNA sequence: TGTGCCACCAGCGGCGAGAGGACGGGGGAAGCTTTCTTT.

The chain combines TRBV5-6 with TRBJ2-2, with D perhaps TRBD1 (5 bases). Trimming removed 2 bases from V and 5 bases from J, with 16 bases in between. This CDR3 spans 16 amino acids. The germline V gene encodes CDR1 SGHDT and CDR2 YYEEEE. The CDR3 loop reads CASSFSVQGKTGELFF. CDR3 DNA: TGTGCCAGCAGCTTTTCCGTCCAGGGAAAGACCGGGGAGCTGTTTTTT.

This clone was counted only a few times. The chain uses TRBV4-3 and TRBJ2-2; 11 bases line up with TRBD2. The CDR3 extends over 16 amino acids. The germline gives CDR1 LGHNA, CDR2 YSLEER. The ends lost 0 bases at V and 7 bases at J; junction bases unmatched: 4. The chain's CDR3 is CASSQDLAGGLGELFF. The CDR3 coding sequence is TGCGCCAGCAGCCAAGACCTAGCGGGAGGTCTCGGGGAGCTGTTTTTT.

This chain joins TRBV7-9 and TRBJ2-4; 16 bases fit TRBD2. The CDR3 loop spans 19 amino acids. V shed 5 bases and J 0 bases; nucleotides not matched to a gene: 7. The germline gives CDR1 SEHNR, CDR2 FQNEAQ (reference sequence). This CDR3 is CASSGTSGRENLAKNIQYF. CDR3 DNA sequence: TGTGCCAGCAGCGGGACTAGCGGGAGGGAGAATCTAGCCAAAAACATTCAGTACTTC.

This chain connects TRBV27 to TRBJ2-7, with 8 positions matching TRBD2. V gave up 6 bases and J gave up 7 bases; unmatched junction bases: 8. This CDR3 is 13 amino acids long. The germline V gene has CDR1 MNHEY and CDR2 SMNVEV (reference sequence). The CDR3 DNA is TGTGCCAGCAGGCTCCGGGGGGGGTATGAGCAGTACTTC. Translation gives CASRLRGGYEQYF.